Listed below are T cell receptor beta chains from one sample, sequenced in a study of blood T cell repertoires in COVID-19. The table came from immunoSEQ multiplex PCR; TCRdb's copy has only in-frame clones and leaves some out. Of 210,000 or so clones detected, 87% appear once; the ten largest clones hold roughly 2%. The specimen was peripheral blood. The receptors here all came from a man in his forties with active or convalescent COVID-19. Both conserved end residues are part of each CDR3. The D gene is left open where the match is weak. For some rows the clone size is stated as once, few or many, or as a class when expanded; others skip it.

clone size,V gene,J gene,D gene,CDR3 protein,CDR3 DNA
NA,TRBV4-1,TRBJ2-7,NA,CASMPPAGDEQYF,TGCGCCAGCATGCCCCCAGCGGGCGACGAGCAGTACTTC
NA,TRBV11-2,TRBJ1-1,TRBD1,CASSWTGVANTEAFF,TGTGCCAGCAGTTGGACAGGGGTGGCGAACACTGAAGCTTTCTTT
NA,TRBV28,TRBJ2-7,NA,CASSNRVHEQYF,TGTGCCAGCAGTAATCGGGTCCACGAGCAGTACTTC
NA,TRBV5-4,TRBJ1-3,NA,CASSLNGLSGNTIYF,TGTGCCAGCAGCCTGAACGGTTTGTCTGGAAACACCATATATTTT
once,TRBV6-5,TRBJ2-1,TRBD2,CASSSSGIYNEQFF,TGTGCCAGCAGTTCTAGCGGGATCTACAATGAGCAGTTCTTC
NA,TRBV9,TRBJ1-6,NA,CASSVGGYQRSPLHF,TGTGCCAGCAGCGTAGGAGGGTATCAACGGTCACCCCTCCACTTT
NA,TRBV28,TRBJ2-5,TRBD1,CASSSPGTAQETQYF,TGTGCCAGCAGTTCCCCAGGGACAGCTCAAGAGACCCAGTACTTC
NA,TRBV2,TRBJ1-2,TRBD1,CASRTGLSYGYTF,TGTGCCAGCAGGACAGGGCTAAGCTATGGCTACACCTTC
NA,TRBV3-1/TRBV3-2,TRBJ1-6,NA,CASSQDHSFSPLHF,TGTGCCAGCAGCCAAGATCATTCATTCTCACCCCTCCACTTT
NA,TRBV6-1,TRBJ2-5,NA,CASSDPGTRYQETQYF,TGTGCCAGCAGTGACCCCGGGACACGGTATCAAGAGACCCAGTACTTC
NA,TRBV11-2,TRBJ2-7,TRBD1,CASSSTGGYTYEQYF,TGTGCCAGCAGTTCGACAGGGGGATACACCTACGAGCAGTACTTC
NA,TRBV9,TRBJ2-7,TRBD2,CASSLSGRAYEQYF,TGTGCCAGCAGCCTTAGCGGGAGAGCTTACGAGCAGTACTTC
NA,TRBV7-2,TRBJ1-2,NA,CASSLGGPGEYGYTF,TGTGCCAGCAGCTTAGGAGGCCCGGGGGAGTATGGCTACACCTTC
NA,TRBV27,TRBJ2-1,TRBD2,CASSFRGGNEQFF,TGTGCCAGCAGTTTTCGGGGGGGCAATGAGCAGTTCTTC
NA,TRBV27,TRBJ2-1,NA,CASKHPLHNEQFF,TGTGCCAGCAAACACCCTCTGCACAATGAGCAGTTCTTC
NA,TRBV5-1,TRBJ2-1,TRBD2,CASSFSLAVSHSYNEQFF,TGCGCCAGCAGCTTTTCTCTAGCGGTGAGTCACTCCTACAATGAGCAGTTCTTC
NA,TRBV27,TRBJ1-6,NA,CASSFNRDSPLHF,TGTGCCAGCAGTTTCAACAGGGACTCACCCCTCCACTTT
NA,TRBV4-1,TRBJ2-7,TRBD1,CASSPTGSYEQYF,TGCGCCAGCAGTCCGACAGGGTCCTACGAGCAGTACTTC
NA,TRBV5-1,TRBJ2-3,NA,CASSQTQADTQYF,TGCGCCAGCAGCCAGACCCAAGCGGATACGCAGTATTTT